The 17 T cell receptor beta chains in this list originate from one sample, sequenced in a study of blood T cell repertoires in COVID-19. Clones were sequenced by immunoSEQ multiplex PCR, and TCRdb holds only the in-frame ones, with some missing. The sample records around 150,000 clones, around 81% being singletons. The sequenced sample consisted of peripheral blood. These receptors all come from a man in his sixties with active or convalescent COVID-19.

In DNA, the CDR3 is TGCGCCAGCAGCTTGGGGACAGCGAAATTTTACGAGCAGTACTTC. Translated: CASSLGTAKFYEQYF. The chain carries TRBV5-1 and TRBJ2-7; D possibly corresponds to TRBD1 (6 bases). Trimming cost V 0 bases and J 4 bases, with 14 bases left between them. Germline CDR1 reads SGHRS; CDR2 reads YFSETQ. CDR3 length: 15 residues.

The chain employs TRBV28 and TRBJ2-1; D is undetermined. The V and J ends lost 5 bases and 0 bases respectively, with 11 bases between them. The CDR3 totals 15 residues. Germline loops: CDR1 MDHEN, CDR2 SYDVKM. The CDR3: CASSSSDLSYNEQFF. CDR3 in DNA: TGTGCCAGCAGTAGCAGCGACCTCTCCTACAATGAGCAGTTCTTC.

This chain links TRBV18 with TRBJ2-3; 7 positions match TRBD1. With 1 base clipped from V and 5 bases from J, the junction kept 9 bases outside the gene matches. This CDR3 is built from 16 residues. CDR1 KGHSH and CDR2 LQKENI come from the germline V gene. The CDR3 spells CASSPRAKGAVDTQYF. CDR3 coding DNA: TGTGCCAGCTCACCACGGGCCAAGGGGGCTGTAGATACGCAGTATTTT.

This clone was found a few times. The rearrangement uses TRBV19 and TRBJ1-2; TRBD1 matches 7 bases. CDR1 and CDR2 (germline): LNHDA, SQIVND (reference sequence). The CDR3 sequence is 15 residues long. V lost 1 base, J lost 4 bases, and 6 bases stayed unmatched. The CDR3 DNA reads as TGTGCCAGTAGTATAGGGAGGACAGGAATCTATGGCTACACCTTC. Protein sequence: CASSIGRTGIYGYTF.

The V and J genes are TRBV25-1 and TRBJ1-6; TRBD1 agrees at 8 bases. Germline CDR1 reads MGHDK; CDR2 reads SYGVNS. This CDR3 has 16 amino acids. Trimming cost V 4 bases and J 5 bases; bases outside gene matches: 7. Here the CDR3 reads CASSVQGARNNSPLHF. The CDR3 nucleotides are TGTGCCAGCAGTGTCCAGGGGGCGCGCAATAATTCACCCCTCCACTTT.

The chain couples TRBV6-1 to TRBJ2-5; TRBD2 matches at 10 bases. The V gene's germline CDR1 is MNHNS and CDR2 SASEGT. J was trimmed by 9 bases and V by 2 bases; bases with no gene match: 6. The CDR3 consists of 14 residues. The CDR3 region has the DNA TGTGCCAGCAGTGAACTAGCGGGAGCCCCAGCCCAGTACTTC. Protein product: CASSELAGAPAQYF.

This chain uses TRBV3-1 (or the pseudogene TRBV3-2) with TRBJ2-7; TRBD2 agrees at 11 bases. The CDR3 is made up of 16 amino acids. V lost 4 bases and J lost 4; bases outside the gene matches: 9. Looked up from germline, CDR1 is LGHDT and CDR2 is YNNKEL (reference sequence). The CDR3 protein is CASSRDTGLAVYEQYF. CDR3 DNA: TGTGCCAGCAGCCGAGATACGGGACTAGCGGTTTACGAGCAGTACTTC.

The chain is built from TRBV27 and TRBJ1-6; 12 nucleotides line up with TRBD1. Unmatched junction bases numbered 4, after V lost 6 bases and J lost 7 bases. CDR1 is MNHEY and CDR2 is SMNVEV in the germline V gene (reference sequence). The length of the CDR3 is 15 residues. This chain's CDR3 is CASRGQGARNSPLHF. The CDR3, as DNA: TGTGCCAGCAGGGGACAGGGGGCGAGAAATTCACCCCTCCACTTT.

The gene calls are TRBV10-3 and TRBJ2-1; TRBD2 agrees at 10 bases. V shed 0 bases, J shed 3 bases, and the junction held 2 bases outside the gene matches. The germline V gene has CDR1 ENHRY and CDR2 SYGVKD. The length of the CDR3 is 16 residues. CDR3 sequence (DNA): TGTGCCATCAGTGAGTCGAGACTAGCGGGCTACAATGAGCAGTTCTTC. It codes for CAISESRLAGYNEQFF.

V usage is TRBV3-1 (or the pseudogene TRBV3-2) and J usage is TRBJ2-7, with 7 bases identical to TRBD1. Germline V CDR1 and CDR2: LGHDT, YNNKEL (reference sequence). V was clipped by 5 bases and J by 3 bases; unmatched bases: 1. The CDR3 is made up of 12 amino acids. The CDR3 bases are TGTGCCAGCAGCAGACAGGGCTACGAGCAGTACTTC. Protein: CASSRQGYEQYF.

The V and J genes are TRBV18 and TRBJ1-4; unclear D gene. Trimming cost V 6 bases and J 7 bases, with 18 bases left between them. This CDR3 comprises 15 residues. The germline CDR1 and CDR2 sequences are KGHSH and LQKENI. The CDR3 nucleotides read TGTGCCAGCTCGCCGCCTTCGGAGGGTCGTGAAAAACTGTTTTTT. This gives the protein CASSPPSEGREKLFF.

This sequence joins TRBV6-6 and TRBJ1-6; 9 nucleotides agree with TRBD1. The V and J ends lost 7 bases and 7 bases, in that order; junction bases with no gene match: 8. Germline-derived CDR1 and CDR2 are MNHNY and SVGAGI (reference sequence). The CDR3 spans 15 residues. The CDR3 spells CASTTGQGDNSPLHF. The CDR3 bases are TGTGCCAGCACCACGGGACAGGGAGACAATTCACCCCTCCACTTT.

This sequence joins TRBV5-4 and TRBJ2-2, with 12 bases fitting TRBD1. Germline values: CDR1 SGHNT, CDR2 YYREEE (reference sequence). V lost 5 bases, J lost 6 bases, and 5 bases stayed unmatched. The CDR3 consists of 15 residues. Here the CDR3 reads CASRPGQGASGELFF. CDR3 coding DNA: TGTGCCAGCAGGCCGGGACAGGGGGCTTCCGGGGAGCTGTTTTTT.

The V gene is TRBV19, the J gene TRBJ2-7; TRBD2 matches at 9 bases. The length of the CDR3 is 12 residues. CDR1 LNHDA and CDR2 SQIVND come from the germline V gene (reference sequence). The J segment lost 7 bases and the V segment lost 8 bases, leaving 6 bases of the junction unmatched. The CDR3 coding sequence is TGTGCCAGTGCCCGCGGGGGGGAGGAGCAGTACTTC. The encoded protein is CASARGGEEQYF.

The gene calls are TRBV25-1 and TRBJ1-4; unclear D gene. The CDR3 totals 15 residues. The V and J ends lost 2 bases and 8 bases respectively, with 15 bases between them. Germline assignment: CDR1 MGHDK and CDR2 SYGVNS. The CDR3 region has the DNA TGTGCCAGCAGTGAAACGTTACAGCAGAAGGAAAAACTGTTTTTT. Translated, it gives CASSETLQQKEKLFF. Drawing the rest from reference TRBV25-1 and TRBJ1-4, the complete variable domain is EADIYQTPRYLVIGTGKKITLECSQTMGHDKMYWYQQDPGMELHLIHYSYGVNSTEKGDLSSESTVSRIRTEHFPLTLESARPSHTSQYLCASSETLQQKEKLFFGSGTQLSVL.

The V call is TRBV7-9, the J call TRBJ1-1, with 7 bases aligning to TRBD1. J gave up 11 bases and V 0 bases, and 15 bases lay outside the gene matches. The CDR3 consists of 16 residues. The V gene's germline CDR1 is SEHNR and CDR2 FQNEAQ (reference sequence). CDR3 sequence reads: CASSLAAGTVHRGAFF. CDR3 bases: TGTGCCAGCAGCTTAGCGGCGGGGACAGTGCACCGGGGGGCTTTCTTT. The variable domain in full, completed from reference TRBV7-9 and TRBJ1-1, reads DTGVSQNPRHKITKRGQNVTFRCDPISEHNRLYWYRQTLGQGPEFLTYFQNEAQLEKSRLLSDRFSAERPKGSFSTLEIQRTEQGDSAMYLCASSLAAGTVHRGAFFGQGTRLTVV.

This clone has more than one count but fewer than ten. Other DNA sequences in this sample translate to the same CDR3. The V and J genes are TRBV7-2 and TRBJ2-7; 7 bases match TRBD2. Losses at the gene ends were 1 base for V and 3 bases for J; bases not matched to a gene: 6. CDR3 length: 15 amino acids. Germline loops: CDR1 SGHTA, CDR2 FQGNSA. CDR3 region: CASSLVLAGGYEQYF. The CDR3 nucleotides read TGTGCCAGCAGCTTAGTATTAGCGGGCGGCTACGAGCAGTACTTC.